This T cell receptor (beta chain) is drawn from a study of T cells after yellow fever vaccination. One entry per CDR3 protein results from TCRdb running MiXCR on the 5' RACE reads. The repertoire holds roughly 74,000 distinct CDR3 sequences, with roughly 6.9% as singletons. Germline V gives CDR1 MNHEY, CDR2 SMNVEV (reference sequence). Trimming shortened V by 4 bases and J by 0 bases, and 10 bases separated the two germline ends. This CDR3 has 14 amino acids. This clonotype was counted a few times. The clonotype was recovered from a man between 18 and 35 years old who received the YFV17D yellow fever vaccine. The rearrangement uses TRBV27 and TRBJ2-7, with D possibly matching TRBD1 (5 bases). Source: CD8+ T cells sorted from PBMCs, taken 5 days after the first yellow fever vaccination. CDR3 sequence (DNA): TGTGCCAGCAGTTCCAGGGCTAGCTCCTACGAGCAGTACGTC. Its translation is CASSSRASSYEQYV.